Below, 24 T cell receptor beta chains from the same sample are listed, as sequenced in a study of T cell responses to AZD1222 COVID-19 vaccine. Produced via immunoSEQ multiplex PCR; TCRdb's table is partial and in-frame only. The data hold roughly 200,000 clones, with around 94% observed a single time. The material was peripheral blood, obtained 28 days after the second dose of the MenACWY control vaccine. The receptors were sampled from an adult who received the MenACWY meningococcal vaccine as a control.

This clone was observed a handful of times. The rearrangement joins TRBV18 to TRBJ1-4; 8 bases agree with TRBD1. V gave up 3 bases and J gave up 3 bases; unmatched junction bases: 6. The germline V gene encodes CDR1 KGHSH and CDR2 LQKENI. The CDR3 is 16 residues long. This CDR3 is CASSPDRDRANEKLFF. Here the CDR3 DNA reads TGTGCCAGCTCACCGGACAGGGATCGGGCTAATGAAAAACTGTTTTTT. Full variable domain (remainder filled in from reference TRBV18 and TRBJ1-4): NAGVMQNPRHLVRRRGQEARLRCSPMKGHSHVYWYRQLPEEGLKFMVYLQKENIIDESGMPKERFSAEFPKEGPSILRIQQVVRGDSAAYFCASSPDRDRANEKLFFGSGTQLSVL.

This chain uses TRBV7-9 with TRBJ1-5; tentatively, D is TRBD1 (5 bases). V lost 4 bases to trimming and J lost 6 bases, with 13 bases between them. CDR1 is SEHNR and CDR2 is FQNEAQ in the germline V gene (reference sequence). The CDR3 consists of 14 residues. The CDR3 reads CASSSGGRTQPQHF. The CDR3 region has the DNA TGTGCCAGCAGCTCGGGGGGAAGAACTCAGCCCCAGCATTTT.

The chain combines TRBV28 with TRBJ1-1, with a possible D match to TRBD1 (5 bases). Deletions cut 3 bases from V and 4 bases from J, with 12 bases between. Germline V gene sequence: CDR1 MDHEN, CDR2 SYDVKM. The CDR3 is made up of 14 amino acids. CDR3 bases: TGTGCCAGCAGTTTCCAGGGAGCGGGCACTGAAGCTTTCTTT. Translated: CASSFQGAGTEAFF.

This rearrangement joins TRBV5-1 to TRBJ1-6; 9 bases match TRBD1. CDR1 is SGHRS and CDR2 is YFSETQ in the germline V gene. The CDR3 consists of 15 residues. V was pared by 5 bases and J by 9 bases, with 9 bases of the junction left unmatched. CDR3 bases: TGCGCCAGCAGTCGGCAGGGACAGGGATCTTCACCCCTCCACTTT. This sequence encodes CASSRQGQGSSPLHF.

This clone was detected once. The rearrangement links TRBV24-1 to TRBJ2-1; D may be TRBD1 or TRBD2 (5 bases each). Germline V CDR1 and CDR2: KGHDR, SFDVKD. The CDR3 is 16 residues long. V lost 3 bases and J lost 4, with 15 bases in between. CDR3 residues: CATSDPLRDGYNEQFF. Here the CDR3 DNA reads TGTGCCACCAGTGATCCACTTCGGGACGGTTACAATGAGCAGTTCTTC.

The chain recombines TRBV5-4 with TRBJ1-2, with D maybe TRBD1 (6 bases). CDR1 and CDR2 from the germline V gene are SGHNT and YYREEE (reference sequence). This CDR3 has 14 amino acids. V was shortened by 1 base and J by 3 bases, with 10 bases between the two germline ends. In DNA, the CDR3 is TGTGCCAGCAGCTTGACAGGGATAGACTATGGCTACACCTTC. Translation gives CASSLTGIDYGYTF.

The chain has TRBV5-1 and TRBJ2-2, with D unresolved. The CDR3 has 12 amino acids. From germline, CDR1 is SGHRS and CDR2 YFSETQ. Trimming pared 4 bases from V and 5 bases from J, leaving 6 bases between. The CDR3: CASSHPTGELFF. DNA for the CDR3: TGCGCCAGCAGCCACCCAACCGGGGAGCTGTTTTTT.

In DNA form, the CDR3 reads TGTGCCAGCAGTTACCAGACAACACGGAATCAGCCCCAGCATTTT. Encoded protein: CASSYQTTRNQPQHF. J is TRBJ1-5 and V is TRBV6-6, with no clear D. Trimming stripped 2 bases from V and 4 bases from J, with 12 bases between. CDR1 is MNHNY, CDR2 SVGAGI, per germline (reference sequence). This CDR3 is built from 15 residues.

The rearrangement uses TRBV4-1 and TRBJ1-5, with D unresolved. With 0 bases removed from V and 0 bases from J, the gap between germline ends came to 9 bases. Looked up from germline, CDR1 is MGHRA and CDR2 is YSYEKL. The CDR3 consists of 16 residues. In DNA, the CDR3 is TGCGCCAGCAGCCAAGATAAGATGGATAGCAATCAGCCCCAGCATTTT. Translating gives CASSQDKMDSNQPQHF.

The chain couples TRBV21-1 to TRBJ2-1; TRBD2, as called in the table, went unchecked against the DNA. TRBV21-1 is a recognized pseudogene. The CDR3 extends over 16 amino acids. CDR3 sequence reads: CASSKVAGLRYNEQFF. The CDR3 bases are TGTGCCAGCAGCAAAGTCGCAGGACTAAGATACAATGAGCAGTTCTTC.

The chain joins TRBV2 to TRBJ2-1; 7 nucleotides line up with TRBD2. V was pared by 3 bases and J by 3 bases, with 8 bases of the junction left unmatched. The CDR3 has 16 amino acids. Germline V gene lookup returns CDR1 SNHLY and CDR2 FYNNEI. This chain's CDR3 is CASSDPGQRGYNEQFF. In DNA, the CDR3 is TGTGCCAGCAGTGATCCCGGCCAGCGGGGCTACAATGAGCAGTTCTTC.

The chain employs TRBV30 and TRBJ2-1, with a weak D call TRBD2 (7 bases). Trimming took 0 bases from V and 9 from J, leaving 15 bases between them. CDR1 GTSNPN and CDR2 SVGIG come from the germline V gene (reference sequence). The CDR3 extends over 14 amino acids. As DNA, the CDR3 is TGTGCCTGGAGTGTGGGGCGGGGGCCCATTGAGCAGTTCTTC. This gives the protein CAWSVGRGPIEQFF.

The rearrangement joins TRBV5-4 to TRBJ1-2; 8 nucleotides line up with TRBD1. Germline V gene sequence: CDR1 SGHNT, CDR2 YYREEE (reference sequence). CDR3 length: 15 amino acids. Trimming took 2 bases from V and 2 from J; bases not matched to a gene: 5. The CDR3 coding sequence is TGTGCCAGCAGCTTACAGGGGGTCACCAACTATGGCTACACCTTC. Its translation: CASSLQGVTNYGYTF.

The rearrangement joins TRBV7-2 to TRBJ2-3, with 8 bases aligning to TRBD1. CDR1 and CDR2 from the germline V gene are SGHTA and FQGNSA. This CDR3 has 14 amino acids. V gave up 5 bases and J gave up 8 bases; unmatched junction bases: 9. The CDR3: CASSATGAPGTQYF. CDR3 bases: TGTGCCAGCAGCGCGACAGGGGCCCCTGGTACGCAGTATTTT.

The chain is built from TRBV9 and TRBJ1-2; D is ambiguous. Germline lookup yields CDR1 SGDLS and CDR2 YYNGEE. V lost 7 bases and J 8 bases, leaving 15 bases between the germline ends. This CDR3 contains 12 residues. CDR3 residues: CASDGPPGGYTF. The CDR3 coding sequence is TGTGCCAGCGACGGCCCCCCCGGCGGCTACACCTTC.

This clone occurred a few times. The chain recombines TRBV27 with TRBJ1-1; D is undetermined. The length of the CDR3 is 13 residues. Trimming pared 6 bases from V and 3 bases from J, leaving 11 bases between. Germline CDR1 is MNHEY and CDR2 is SMNVEV (reference sequence). This chain's CDR3 is CASSHAWDTEAFF. The CDR3 DNA reads as TGTGCCAGCAGCCACGCCTGGGACACTGAAGCTTTCTTT.

The chain has TRBV4-3 and TRBJ2-7; D is possibly TRBD2 (6 bases). V shed 1 base and J shed 2 bases, with 9 bases lying between them. Per germline, CDR1 LGHNA and CDR2 YSLEER. The CDR3 extends over 14 amino acids. CDR3 nucleotide sequence: TGCGCCAGCAGCCAAGGGACTACCACCTACGAGCAGTACTTC. Protein product: CASSQGTTTYEQYF.

The rearrangement uses TRBV3-1 (or the pseudogene TRBV3-2) and TRBJ2-7; D is unclear. The CDR3 is 15 amino acids. Germline loops: CDR1 LGHDT, CDR2 YNNKEL (reference sequence). The ends were cut back, 0 bases at V and 6 bases at J, with 15 bases in the middle. DNA for the CDR3: TGTGCCAGCAGCCAAGATACCCTCGGCGGCCGCGAGCAGTACTTC. Encoded protein: CASSQDTLGGREQYF.

This chain links TRBV5-5 with TRBJ2-7; 7 nucleotides align to TRBD1. The CDR3 covers 15 residues. V shed 0 bases, J shed 2 bases, and the junction held 5 bases outside the gene matches. Germline V lookup: CDR1 SGHKS, CDR2 YYEKEE (reference sequence). The CDR3 here is CASSLEGAAAYEQYF. CDR3 sequence (DNA): TGTGCCAGCAGCTTGGAGGGGGCGGCAGCCTACGAGCAGTACTTC.

The rearrangement joins TRBV7-2 to TRBJ2-5; 9 nucleotides align to TRBD2. The germline V gene has CDR1 SGHTA and CDR2 FQGNSA. Trimming took 5 bases from V and 4 from J; bases not matched to a gene: 2. This CDR3 is built from 13 residues. The CDR3 spells CASSAGLAETQYF. CDR3 in DNA: TGTGCCAGCAGCGCGGGACTAGCAGAGACCCAGTACTTC.

Only a few counts were recorded for this clone. This sequence joins TRBV5-4 and TRBJ2-7; either TRBD1 or TRBD2 may supply D (5 bases each). Trimming pared 1 base from V and 0 bases from J, leaving 11 bases between. CDR1 and CDR2 (germline): SGHNT, YYREEE (reference sequence). This CDR3 contains 15 residues. The DNA of the CDR3 is TGTGCCAGCAGCTTGAGAGGGGCCAACTCCTACGAGCAGTACTTC. This translates into CASSLRGANSYEQYF.

V gene TRBV27 combines with J gene TRBJ1-2; TRBD1 might be the D (5 bases). Germline V gives CDR1 MNHEY, CDR2 SMNVEV (reference sequence). Trimming shortened V by 7 bases and J by 7 bases, and 16 bases separated the two germline ends. The CDR3 totals 13 residues. The CDR3 nucleotides are TGTGCCAGCACCTCAGTTCGGGGGATTGGCTACACCTTC. Translating it yields CASTSVRGIGYTF.

The chain joins TRBV6-6 to TRBJ2-3; 9 bases align to TRBD2. Germline CDR1 is MNHNY and CDR2 is SVGAGI (reference sequence). The CDR3 totals 17 residues. V trimming: 5 bases; J trimming: 1 base; junction bases outside the gene matches: 10. CDR3 sequence reads: CASSHQRGARGTDTQYF. The CDR3 nucleotides are TGTGCCAGCAGTCATCAGCGGGGGGCGAGGGGCACAGATACGCAGTATTTT.

The chain employs TRBV9 and TRBJ1-4; D gene ambiguous. CDR1 is SGDLS, CDR2 YYNGEE, per germline. V was pared by 3 bases and J by 6 bases, with 12 bases between. The CDR3 runs to 14 residues. The CDR3 DNA is TGTGCCAGCAGCGCCACGGGCCGGGATGAAAAACTGTTTTTT. Its protein product is CASSATGRDEKLFF.